The sequence of this TCR beta chain was determined in a study of a mutant IDH1 vaccine in newly diagnosed glioma. V was shortened by 6 bases and J by 8 bases, with 13 bases between the two germline ends. CDR1 is MNHEY, CDR2 SVGAGI, per germline. The CDR3 extends over 13 amino acids. Points on this clone: What it binds is not known.

Study conclusions and caveats: Among all patients, vaccine-induced immune responses occurred in 90% to 95%. Shifts in the top peripheral T cell clonotypes seemed unrelated to pseudoprogression.

As to time point: week 23, last vaccination. Doses of 300 ug of mutant IDH1 20-mer peptide were given with topical imiquimod. Sequencing was performed with immunoSEQ multiplex PCR; in TCRdb, only in-frame clones are kept and a portion is missing. Of 60,000 or so clones listed, about 85% are singletons. The sequencing here drew on PBMCs, taken from a glioma patient whose treatment included an IDH1 peptide vaccine. V gene TRBV6-5 combines with J gene TRBJ1-4, with unresolved D. The source of this sequence is a man aged 25 to 40 with glioma. The DNA for the CDR3 is TGTGCCAGCAGCCGAAGGAAATTAGAAAAACTGTTTTTT. Amino acids: CASSRRKLEKLFF.